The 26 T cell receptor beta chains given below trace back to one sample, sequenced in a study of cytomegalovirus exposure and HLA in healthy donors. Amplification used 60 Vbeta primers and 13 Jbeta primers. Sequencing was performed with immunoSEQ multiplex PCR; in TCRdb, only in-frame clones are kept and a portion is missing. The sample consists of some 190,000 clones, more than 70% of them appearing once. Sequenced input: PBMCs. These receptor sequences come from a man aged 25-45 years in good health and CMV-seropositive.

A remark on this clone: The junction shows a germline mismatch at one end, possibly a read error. The CDR3 loop is CSSSPVDRTQYF. The DNA of the CDR3 is TGTTCCAGCAGCCCGGTGGACAGGACGCAGTATTTT. The chain joins TRBV7-9 to TRBJ2-3, with 7 bases fitting TRBD1. This CDR3 spans 12 amino acids. Germline CDR1 and CDR2: SEHNR and FQNEAQ (reference sequence).

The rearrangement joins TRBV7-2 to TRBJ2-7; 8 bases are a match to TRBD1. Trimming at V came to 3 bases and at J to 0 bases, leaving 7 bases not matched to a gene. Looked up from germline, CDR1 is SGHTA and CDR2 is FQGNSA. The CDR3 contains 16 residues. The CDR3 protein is CASSFTGGLSSYEQYF. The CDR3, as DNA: TGTGCCAGCAGCTTTACAGGGGGTCTATCCTCCTACGAGCAGTACTTC.

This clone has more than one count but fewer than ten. DNA for the CDR3: TGCGCCAGCAGCTTGGGGGGGGGCCCTCTACGTGAGCAGTACTTC. Translation gives CASSLGGGPLREQYF. This chain connects TRBV5-1 to TRBJ2-7; D is perhaps TRBD2 (7 bases). Germline assignment: CDR1 SGHRS and CDR2 YFSETQ. This CDR3 is built from 15 residues. With 0 bases removed from V and 7 bases from J, the gap between germline ends came to 17 bases.

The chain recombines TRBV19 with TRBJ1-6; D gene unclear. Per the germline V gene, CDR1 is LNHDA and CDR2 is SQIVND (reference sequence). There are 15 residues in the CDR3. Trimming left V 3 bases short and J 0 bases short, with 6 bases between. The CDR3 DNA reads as TGTGCCAGTAGTATCGGGAGCTCCTATAATTCACCCCTCCACTTT. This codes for CASSIGSSYNSPLHF.

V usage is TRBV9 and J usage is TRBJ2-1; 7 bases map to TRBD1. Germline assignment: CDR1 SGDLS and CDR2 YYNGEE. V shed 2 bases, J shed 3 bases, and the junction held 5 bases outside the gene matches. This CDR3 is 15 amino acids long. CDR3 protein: CASSVDGTDYNEQFF. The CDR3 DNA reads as TGTGCCAGCAGCGTCGACGGGACAGACTACAATGAGCAGTTCTTC.

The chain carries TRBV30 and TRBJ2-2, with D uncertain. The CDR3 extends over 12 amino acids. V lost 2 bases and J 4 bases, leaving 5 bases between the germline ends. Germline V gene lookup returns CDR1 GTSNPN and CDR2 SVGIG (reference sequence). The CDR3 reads CAWSWLTGELFF. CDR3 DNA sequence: TGTGCCTGGAGTTGGCTCACCGGGGAGCTGTTTTTT.

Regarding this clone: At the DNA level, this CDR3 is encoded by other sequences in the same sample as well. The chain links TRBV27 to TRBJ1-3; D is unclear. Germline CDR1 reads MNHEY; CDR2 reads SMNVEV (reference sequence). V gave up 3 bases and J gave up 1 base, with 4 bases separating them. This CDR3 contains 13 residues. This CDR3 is CASSLRSGNTIYF. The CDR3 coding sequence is TGTGCCAGCAGTTTGCGGTCTGGAAACACCATATATTTT.

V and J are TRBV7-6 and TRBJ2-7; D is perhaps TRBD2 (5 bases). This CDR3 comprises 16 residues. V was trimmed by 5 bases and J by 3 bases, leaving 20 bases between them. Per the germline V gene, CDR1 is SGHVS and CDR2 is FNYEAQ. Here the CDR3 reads CASSPLDQSGLYEQYF. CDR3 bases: TGTGCCAGCAGCCCTCTGGACCAAAGCGGTCTCTACGAGCAGTACTTC.

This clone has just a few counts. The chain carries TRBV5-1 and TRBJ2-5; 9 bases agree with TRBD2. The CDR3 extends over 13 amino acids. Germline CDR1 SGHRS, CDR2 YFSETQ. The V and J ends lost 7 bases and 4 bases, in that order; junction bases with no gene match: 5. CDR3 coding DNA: TGCGCCAGCGGAAGCGGGGGGCGAGAGACCCAGTACTTC. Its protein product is CASGSGGRETQYF.

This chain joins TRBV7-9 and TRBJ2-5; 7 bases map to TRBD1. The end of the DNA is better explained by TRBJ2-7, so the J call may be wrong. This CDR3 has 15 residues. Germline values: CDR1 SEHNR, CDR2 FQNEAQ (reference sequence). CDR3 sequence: CASSARDRIPYEQYF. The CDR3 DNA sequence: TGTGCCAGCAGCGCACGGGACAGAATACCCTACGAGCAGTACTTC.

In nucleotides, the CDR3 is TGTGCCAGCAGCTTAAACCGGGGTCCCATGCAGTTCTTC. It translates to CASSLNRGPMQFF. The V call is TRBV7-3, the J call TRBJ2-1; the D gene is possibly TRBD2 (5 bases). The CDR3 has 13 residues. Germline CDR1 is SGHTA and CDR2 is FQGTGA. Between the trimmed V and J ends, which lost 1 base and 12 bases, there was a span of 13 bases.

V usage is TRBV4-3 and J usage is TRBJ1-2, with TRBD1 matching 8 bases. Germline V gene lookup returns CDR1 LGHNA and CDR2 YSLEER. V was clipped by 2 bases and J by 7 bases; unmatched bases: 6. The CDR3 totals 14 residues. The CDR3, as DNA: TGCGCCAGCAGCCAAATGACAGGGGTGATTGGCTACACCTTC. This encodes CASSQMTGVIGYTF.

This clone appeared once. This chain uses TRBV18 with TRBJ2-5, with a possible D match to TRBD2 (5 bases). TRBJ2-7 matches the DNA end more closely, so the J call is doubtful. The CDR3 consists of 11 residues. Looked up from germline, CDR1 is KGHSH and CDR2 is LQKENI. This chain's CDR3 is CASGGTYEQYF. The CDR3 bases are TGTGCCAGCGGAGGAACCTACGAGCAGTACTTC.

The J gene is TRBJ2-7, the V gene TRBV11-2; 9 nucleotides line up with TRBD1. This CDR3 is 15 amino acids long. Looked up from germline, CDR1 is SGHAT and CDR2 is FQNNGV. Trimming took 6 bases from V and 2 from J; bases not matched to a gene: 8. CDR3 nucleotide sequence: TGTGCCAGCAGGGGGACCGGGACAGGGACCTACGAGCAGTACTTC. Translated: CASRGTGTGTYEQYF.

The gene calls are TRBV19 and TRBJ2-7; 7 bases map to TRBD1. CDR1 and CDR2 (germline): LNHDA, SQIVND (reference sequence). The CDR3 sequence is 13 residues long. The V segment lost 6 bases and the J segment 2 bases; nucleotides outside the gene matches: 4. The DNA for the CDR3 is TGTGCCAGTAGCCGGACAGGTACCTACGAGCAGTACTTC. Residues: CASSRTGTYEQYF.

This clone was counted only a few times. CDR3 in amino acids: CAISAQGPRDEKLFF. In DNA form, the CDR3 reads TGTGCCATCAGTGCTCAAGGACCGAGGGATGAAAAACTGTTTTTT. The genes are TRBV10-3 and TRBJ1-4; no reliable D call. This CDR3 spans 15 amino acids. Germline lookup yields CDR1 ENHRY and CDR2 SYGVKD. V dropped 4 bases and J dropped 6 bases, with 15 bases sitting between them.

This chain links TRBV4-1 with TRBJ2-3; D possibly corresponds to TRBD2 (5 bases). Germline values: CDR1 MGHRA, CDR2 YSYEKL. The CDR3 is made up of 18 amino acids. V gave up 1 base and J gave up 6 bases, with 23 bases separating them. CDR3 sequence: CASSQGGWVPSRADTQYF. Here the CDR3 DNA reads TGCGCCAGCAGCCAAGGAGGGTGGGTACCATCCCGCGCGGATACGCAGTATTTT.

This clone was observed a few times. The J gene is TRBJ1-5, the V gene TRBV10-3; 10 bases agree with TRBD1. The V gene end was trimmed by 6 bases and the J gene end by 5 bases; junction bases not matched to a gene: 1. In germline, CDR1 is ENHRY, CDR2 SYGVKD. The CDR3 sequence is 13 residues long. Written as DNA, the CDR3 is TGTGCCATCAGGGGGACAGGGGATCAGCCCCAGCATTTT. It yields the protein CAIRGTGDQPQHF.

The CDR3 loop is CAWSVDGAQPQHF. The CDR3 coding sequence is TGTGCCTGGAGTGTAGATGGGGCTCAGCCCCAGCATTTT. The chain recombines TRBV30 with TRBJ1-5, with TRBD1 as a possible D gene (5 bases). Germline CDR1 GTSNPN, CDR2 SVGIG (reference sequence). V lost 0 bases, J lost 6 bases, and 9 bases lay in between. The CDR3 extends over 13 amino acids.

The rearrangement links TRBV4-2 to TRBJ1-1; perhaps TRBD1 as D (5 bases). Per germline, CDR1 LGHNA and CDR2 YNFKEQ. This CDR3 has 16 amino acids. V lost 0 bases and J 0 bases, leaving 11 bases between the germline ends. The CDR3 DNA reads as TGTGCCAGCAGCCAAGAAAGGGGCGATATGAACACTGAAGCTTTCTTT. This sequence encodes CASSQERGDMNTEAFF.

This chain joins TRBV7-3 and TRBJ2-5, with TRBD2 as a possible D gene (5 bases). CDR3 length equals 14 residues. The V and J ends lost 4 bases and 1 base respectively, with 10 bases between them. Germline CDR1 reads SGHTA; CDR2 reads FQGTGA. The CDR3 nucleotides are TGTGCCAGCAGCTCCGGGAATCCCCAAGAGACCCAGTACTTC. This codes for CASSSGNPQETQYF.

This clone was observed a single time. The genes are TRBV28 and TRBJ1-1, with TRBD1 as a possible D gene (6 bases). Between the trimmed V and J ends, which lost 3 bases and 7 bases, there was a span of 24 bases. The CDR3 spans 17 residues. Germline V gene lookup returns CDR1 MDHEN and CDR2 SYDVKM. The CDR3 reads CASSFRAGAYYRIEAFF. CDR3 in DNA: TGTGCCAGCAGTTTTCGGGCAGGGGCTTATTATCGGATTGAAGCTTTCTTT.

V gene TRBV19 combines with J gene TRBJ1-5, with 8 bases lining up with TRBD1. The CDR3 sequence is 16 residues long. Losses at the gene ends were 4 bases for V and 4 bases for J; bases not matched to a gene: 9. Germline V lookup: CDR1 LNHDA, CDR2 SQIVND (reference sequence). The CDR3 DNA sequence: TGTGCCAGTAGTAGACAGGGGAGGGGATTAAATCAGCCCCAGCATTTT. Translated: CASSRQGRGLNQPQHF.

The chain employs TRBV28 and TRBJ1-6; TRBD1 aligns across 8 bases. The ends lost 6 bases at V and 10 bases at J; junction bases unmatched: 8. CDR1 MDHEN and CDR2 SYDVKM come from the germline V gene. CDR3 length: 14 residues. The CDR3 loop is CASRSGQGGSPLHF. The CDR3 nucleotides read TGTGCCAGCAGGTCAGGACAGGGAGGGTCACCCCTCCACTTT.

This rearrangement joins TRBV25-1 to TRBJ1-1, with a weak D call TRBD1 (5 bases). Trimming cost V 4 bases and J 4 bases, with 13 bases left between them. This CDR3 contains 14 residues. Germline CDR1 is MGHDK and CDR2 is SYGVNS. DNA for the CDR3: TGTGCCAGCAGTGGGCAGGGCATAGGCACTGAAGCTTTCTTT. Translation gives CASSGQGIGTEAFF. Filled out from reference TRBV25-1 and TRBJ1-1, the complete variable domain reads EADIYQTPRYLVIGTGKKITLECSQTMGHDKMYWYQQDPGMELHLIHYSYGVNSTEKGDLSSESTVSRIRTEHFPLTLESARPSHTSQYLCASSGQGIGTEAFFGQGTRLTVV.

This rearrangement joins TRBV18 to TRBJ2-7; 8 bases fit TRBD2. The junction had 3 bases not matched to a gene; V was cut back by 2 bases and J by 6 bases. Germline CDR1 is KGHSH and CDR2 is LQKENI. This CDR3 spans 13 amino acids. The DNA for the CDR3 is TGTGCCAGCTCACCAACGGGACTAGTCGAGCAGTACTTC. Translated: CASSPTGLVEQYF.